This entry is about one T cell receptor (beta chain). The germline V gene encodes CDR1 SGHRS and CDR2 YFSETQ. Trimming removed 2 bases at V and 1 base at J, with 6 bases between. This CDR3 is 14 amino acids long. The data derive from a study of cytomegalovirus exposure and HLA in healthy donors. Researchers ran the PCR with 60 Vbeta and 13 Jbeta primers. The table came from immunoSEQ multiplex PCR; TCRdb's copy has only in-frame clones and leaves some out. This sample has 95,000 to 150,000 clones; over 75% occur once, and the top ten carry 2.1%. Sequences were obtained from PBMCs. The receptor was isolated from a man aged 30 to 39 in good health and CMV-seronegative. The chain couples TRBV5-1 to TRBJ2-2, with D hard to call. The CDR3 loop reads CASSLAMNTGELFF. The CDR3 DNA is TGCGCCAGCAGCTTAGCCATGAACACCGGGGAGCTGTTTTTT.